This entry is about one T cell receptor beta chain. Its antigen is not identified. Template switching added UMIs carrying a 6-nucleotide sample barcode. TCRalpha and TCRbeta cDNA was put through two nested PCRs of approximately 17 and 9 cycles. From its re-call of the 5' RACE reads, TCRdb lists each CDR3 protein once, without DNA. Its listing shows nearly 450,000 distinct CDR3 sequences. These data come from a study of monozygotic twins with inflammatory bowel disease. Overall study results and limits: Repertoire similarity matched across concordant and discordant twins, perhaps owing to limited power. Healthy twins shared more clonotypes with others than IBD patients, most markedly active ones.

Germline CDR1 and CDR2: SGHTA and FQGNSA. The CDR3 contains 14 residues. This receptor was taken from a human donor with ulcerative colitis or Crohn's disease, or a healthy co-twin of an affected twin (not recorded which). This rearrangement joins TRBV7-2 to TRBJ2-7; TCRdb proposes TRBD2, but this gene call is untestable without DNA. Sequencing was performed on blood. The CDR3 region is CASRPSGGTYEQDF.